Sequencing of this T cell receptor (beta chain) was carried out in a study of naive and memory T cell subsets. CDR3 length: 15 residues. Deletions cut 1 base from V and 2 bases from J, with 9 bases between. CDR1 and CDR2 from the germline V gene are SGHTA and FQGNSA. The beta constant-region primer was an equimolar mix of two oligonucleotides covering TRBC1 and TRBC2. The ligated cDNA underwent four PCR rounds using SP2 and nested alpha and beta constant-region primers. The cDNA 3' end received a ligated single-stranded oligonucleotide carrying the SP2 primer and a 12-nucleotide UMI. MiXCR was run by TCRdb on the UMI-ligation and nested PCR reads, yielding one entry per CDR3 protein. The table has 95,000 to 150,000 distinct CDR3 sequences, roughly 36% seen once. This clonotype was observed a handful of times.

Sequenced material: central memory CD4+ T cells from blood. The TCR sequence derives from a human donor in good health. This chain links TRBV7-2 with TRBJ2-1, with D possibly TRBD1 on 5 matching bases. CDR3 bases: TGTGCCAGCAGCTTAGGTTGGGGCCCCTACAATGAGCAGTTCTTC. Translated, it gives CASSLGWGPYNEQFF. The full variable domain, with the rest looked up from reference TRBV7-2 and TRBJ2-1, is GAGVSQSPSNKVTEKGKDVELRCDPISGHTALYWYRQSLGQGLEFLIYFQGNSAPDKSGLPSDRFSAERTGGSVSTLTIQRTQQEDSAVYLCASSLGWGPYNEQFFGPGTRLTVL.